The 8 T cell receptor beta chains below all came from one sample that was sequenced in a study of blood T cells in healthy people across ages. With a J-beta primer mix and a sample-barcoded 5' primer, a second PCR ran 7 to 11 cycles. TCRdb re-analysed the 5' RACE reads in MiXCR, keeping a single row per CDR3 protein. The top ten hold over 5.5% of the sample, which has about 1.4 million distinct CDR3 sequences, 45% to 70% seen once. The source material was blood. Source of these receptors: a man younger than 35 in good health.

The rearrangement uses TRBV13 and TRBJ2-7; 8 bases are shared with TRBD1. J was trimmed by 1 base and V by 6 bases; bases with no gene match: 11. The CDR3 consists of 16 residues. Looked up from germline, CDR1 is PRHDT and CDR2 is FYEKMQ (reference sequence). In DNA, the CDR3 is TGTGCCAGCAGTTCTTACCCAGGGGGCGTATCCTACGAGCAGTACTTC. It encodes CASSSYPGGVSYEQYF.

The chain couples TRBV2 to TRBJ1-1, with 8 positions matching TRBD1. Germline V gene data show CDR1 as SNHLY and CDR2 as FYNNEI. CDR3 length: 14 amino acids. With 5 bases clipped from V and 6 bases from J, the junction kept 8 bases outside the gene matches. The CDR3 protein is CASSPGQGTAEAFF. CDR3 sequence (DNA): TGTGCCAGCAGTCCCGGACAGGGTACTGCTGAAGCTTTCTTT.

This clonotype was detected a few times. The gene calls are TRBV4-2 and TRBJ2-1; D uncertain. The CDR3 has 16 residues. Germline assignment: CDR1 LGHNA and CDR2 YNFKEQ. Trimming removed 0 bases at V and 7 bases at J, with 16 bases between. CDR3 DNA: TGTGCCAGCAGCCAAGAGGGCAGTAGGAATTTTAATGAGCAGTTCTTC. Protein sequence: CASSQEGSRNFNEQFF.

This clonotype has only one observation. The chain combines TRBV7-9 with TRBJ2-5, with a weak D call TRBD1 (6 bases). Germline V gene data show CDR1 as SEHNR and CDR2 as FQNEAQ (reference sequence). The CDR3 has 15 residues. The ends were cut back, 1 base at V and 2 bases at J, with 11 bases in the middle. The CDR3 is CASSLDEGVQETQYF. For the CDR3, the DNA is TGTGCCAGCAGCTTAGACGAGGGGGTGCAAGAGACCCAGTACTTC.

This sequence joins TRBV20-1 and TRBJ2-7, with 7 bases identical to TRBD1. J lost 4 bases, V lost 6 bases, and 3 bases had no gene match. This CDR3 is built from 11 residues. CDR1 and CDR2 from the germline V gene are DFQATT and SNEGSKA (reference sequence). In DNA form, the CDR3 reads TGCAGTGCAGAGGGGGCGTACGAGCAGTACTTC. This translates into CSAEGAYEQYF.

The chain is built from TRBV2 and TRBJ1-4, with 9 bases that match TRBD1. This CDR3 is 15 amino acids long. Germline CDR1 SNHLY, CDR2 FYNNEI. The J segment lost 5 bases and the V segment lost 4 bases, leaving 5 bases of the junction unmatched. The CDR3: CASSGQGQGNEKLFF. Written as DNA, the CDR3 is TGTGCCAGCAGTGGACAGGGACAGGGAAATGAAAAACTGTTTTTT.

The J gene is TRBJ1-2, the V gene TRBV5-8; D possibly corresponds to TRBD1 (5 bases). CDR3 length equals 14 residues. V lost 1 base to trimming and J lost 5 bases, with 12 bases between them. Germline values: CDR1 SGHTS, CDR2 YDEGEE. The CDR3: CASSLPGDGYGYTF. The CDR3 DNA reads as TGTGCCAGCAGCTTGCCCGGGGACGGGTATGGCTACACCTTC.

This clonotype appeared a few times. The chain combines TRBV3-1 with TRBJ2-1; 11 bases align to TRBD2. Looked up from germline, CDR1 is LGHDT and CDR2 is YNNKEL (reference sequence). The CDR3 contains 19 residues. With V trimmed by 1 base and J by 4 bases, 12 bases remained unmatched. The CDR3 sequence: CASSQASGRPSPTYNEQFF. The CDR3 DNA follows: TGTGCCAGCAGCCAAGCTAGCGGGAGGCCCAGTCCTACTTACAATGAGCAGTTCTTC.